The clone carrying this T cell receptor beta chain was found once. Participants were aged about 18 to 100 years from more than 20 US areas. Categorization into cohorts depended on clinical history that participants reported. Recovered status in Cohort 3 required two negative PCRs, clearance, or symptom resolution. In the source study's methods: Estimation of nucleated cell counts was performed using reference gene primer amplification. Sequencing was performed with immunoSEQ multiplex PCR; in TCRdb, only in-frame clones are kept and a portion is missing. The V and J calls and clone size were taken over from that table, and D and trimming were inferred from the DNA. The sample includes some 120,000 clones, over 80% of them seen just once. This CDR3 has 13 amino acids. From germline, CDR1 is MGHDK and CDR2 SYGVNS. The V end was cut by 2 bases, the J end by 5 bases, with 7 bases between. These data belong to a study of blood T cell repertoires in COVID-19.

The sequenced sample consisted of PBMCs or T cells enriched from blood (not recorded which). The chain is built from TRBV25-1 and TRBJ1-3; tentative D call: TRBD1 (5 bases). The TCR was taken from a man aged 25 to 40 who had recovered from COVID-19. The CDR3 sequence: CASSEGGRNTIYF. CDR3 in DNA: TGTGCCAGCAGTGAAGGGGGGAGAAACACCATATATTTT.